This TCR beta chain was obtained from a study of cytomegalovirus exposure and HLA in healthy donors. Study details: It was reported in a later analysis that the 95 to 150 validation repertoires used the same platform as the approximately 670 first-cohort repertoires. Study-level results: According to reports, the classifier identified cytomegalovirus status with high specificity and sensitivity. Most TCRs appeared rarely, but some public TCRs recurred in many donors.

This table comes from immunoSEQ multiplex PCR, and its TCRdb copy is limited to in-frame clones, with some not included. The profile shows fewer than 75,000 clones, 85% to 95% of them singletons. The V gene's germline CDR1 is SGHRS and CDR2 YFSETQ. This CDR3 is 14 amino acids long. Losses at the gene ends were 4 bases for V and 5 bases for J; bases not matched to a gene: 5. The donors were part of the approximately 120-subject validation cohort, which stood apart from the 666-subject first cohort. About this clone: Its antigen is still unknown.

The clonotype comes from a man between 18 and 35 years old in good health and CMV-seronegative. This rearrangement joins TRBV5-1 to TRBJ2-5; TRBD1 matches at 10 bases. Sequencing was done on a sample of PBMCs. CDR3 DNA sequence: TGCGCCAGCAGCCAGGGACAGGGGAGGGAGACCCAGTACTTC. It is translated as CASSQGQGRETQYF.